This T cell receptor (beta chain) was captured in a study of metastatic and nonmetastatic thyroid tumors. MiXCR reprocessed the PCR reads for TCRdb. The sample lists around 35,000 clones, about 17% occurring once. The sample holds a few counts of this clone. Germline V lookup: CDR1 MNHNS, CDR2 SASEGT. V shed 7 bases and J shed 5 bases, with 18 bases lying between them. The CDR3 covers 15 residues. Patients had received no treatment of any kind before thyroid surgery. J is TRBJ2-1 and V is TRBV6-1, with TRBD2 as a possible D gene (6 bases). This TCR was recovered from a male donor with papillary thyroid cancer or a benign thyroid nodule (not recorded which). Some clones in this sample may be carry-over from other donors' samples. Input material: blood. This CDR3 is CASTPLGGPNNEQFF. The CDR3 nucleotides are TGTGCCAGCACGCCCTTGGGGGGACCTAACAATGAGCAGTTCTTC.